A selection of T cell receptor beta chains follows, all from one sample in a study of human T cells and chemical hapten exposure. TCRdb passed the RACE reads through MiXCR, listing each CDR3 protein once. The table includes approximately 320,000 distinct CDR3 sequences, about 5.4% detected once. Sequenced here: whole blood, sampled in connection with sensitization to the hapten diphenylcyclopropenone (DPC). These receptor sequences come from a woman between 18 and 29 years old with alopecia areata. Some clones in this sample may be carry-over from other donors' samples. Each CDR3 is given with its conserved first and last residue. The D gene is left open where the match is weak. A row's size may be missing; if present it is once, few, many or a size class.

v_gene: TRBV11-2
abundance: few
j_gene: TRBJ1-1
d_gene: -
CDR3aa: CASGFDSGVNTEAFF
CDR3nt: TGTGCCAGCGGATTTGACTCTGGAGTGAACACTGAAGCTTTCTTT

v_gene: TRBV7-2
abundance: few
j_gene: TRBJ1-5
d_gene: -
CDR3aa: CASSSQNSPNNPQHF
CDR3nt: TGTGCCAGCAGCTCTCAAAACAGTCCCAATAATCCCCAGCATTTT

v_gene: TRBV4-3
abundance: few
j_gene: TRBJ1-4
d_gene: -
CDR3aa: CASSQDRVLRNEKLFF
CDR3nt: TGCGCCAGCAGCCAAGATCGGGTCCTCAGGAATGAAAAACTGTTTTTT

v_gene: TRBV7-6
abundance: many
j_gene: TRBJ2-3
d_gene: -
CDR3aa: CASSSRGGAPDTQYF
CDR3nt: TGTGCCAGCAGCTCCCGAGGGGGGGCCCCAGATACGCAGTATTTT

v_gene: TRBV4-2
abundance: -
j_gene: TRBJ1-4
d_gene: -
CDR3aa: CASSQGGQPNEKLFF
CDR3nt: TGTGCCAGCAGCCAAGGTGGCCAGCCTAATGAAAAACTGTTTTTT

v_gene: TRBV7-2
abundance: -
j_gene: TRBJ1-1
d_gene: -
CDR3aa: CASSLDFAENTEAFF
CDR3nt: TGTGCCAGCAGCTTAGATTTCGCAGAGAACACTGAAGCTTTCTTT

v_gene: TRBV5-6
abundance: few
j_gene: TRBJ2-1
d_gene: TRBD1
CDR3aa: CASSFGGTGANLHNEQFF
CDR3nt: TGTGCCAGCAGCTTTGGCGGGACAGGGGCAAACTTACACAATGAGCAGTTCTTC

v_gene: TRBV7-2
abundance: many
j_gene: TRBJ1-1
d_gene: TRBD1
CDR3aa: CASSLGTGGWITEAFF
CDR3nt: TGTGCCAGCAGCTTAGGGACAGGGGGCTGGATTACTGAAGCTTTCTTT

v_gene: TRBV29-1
abundance: few
j_gene: TRBJ2-7
d_gene: -
CDR3aa: CSAGRAYEQYF
CDR3nt: TGCAGCGCTGGCAGGGCCTACGAGCAGTACTTC

v_gene: TRBV27
abundance: many
j_gene: TRBJ1-1
d_gene: -
CDR3aa: CASSPRSWSMNTEAFF
CDR3nt: TGTGCCAGCAGTCCCAGGTCCTGGTCGATGAACACTGAAGCTTTCTTT

v_gene: TRBV14
abundance: many
j_gene: TRBJ2-5
d_gene: TRBD1
CDR3aa: CASSATGAETQYF
CDR3nt: TGTGCCAGCAGCGCGACAGGGGCAGAGACCCAGTACTTC

v_gene: TRBV20-1
abundance: many
j_gene: TRBJ2-1
d_gene: TRBD2
CDR3aa: CSASPETSGDYNEQFF
CDR3nt: TGCAGTGCTAGCCCCGAGACTAGCGGGGACTACAATGAGCAGTTCTTC

v_gene: TRBV7-2
abundance: many
j_gene: TRBJ2-5
d_gene: -
CDR3aa: CASSLLEGLAQYF
CDR3nt: TGTGCCAGCAGCTTGTTGGAGGGCCTTGCCCAGTACTTC

v_gene: TRBV7-2
abundance: few
j_gene: TRBJ2-7
d_gene: TRBD2
CDR3aa: CASSPLAGGYEQYF
CDR3nt: TGTGCCAGCAGCCCTTTAGCGGGGGGCTACGAGCAGTACTTC

v_gene: TRBV10-3
abundance: many
j_gene: TRBJ2-5
d_gene: TRBD2
CDR3aa: CAISPTSGDRYQETQYF
CDR3nt: TGTGCCATCAGTCCGACTAGCGGGGATCGGTACCAAGAGACCCAGTACTTC

v_gene: TRBV20-1
abundance: -
j_gene: TRBJ1-2
d_gene: -
CDR3aa: CSASPDRSPYGYTF
CDR3nt: TGCAGTGCTAGCCCAGACAGGTCCCCCTATGGCTACACCTTC

v_gene: TRBV4-1
abundance: few
j_gene: TRBJ1-1
d_gene: -
CDR3aa: CASSQVINPATEAFF
CDR3nt: TGCGCCAGCAGCCAAGTGATAAACCCGGCCACTGAAGCTTTCTTT

v_gene: TRBV20-1
abundance: many
j_gene: TRBJ2-1
d_gene: TRBD1
CDR3aa: CSASDRASYNEQFF
CDR3nt: TGCAGTGCCTCGGACAGGGCCTCCTACAATGAGCAGTTCTTC

v_gene: TRBV28
abundance: -
j_gene: TRBJ2-3
d_gene: TRBD2
CDR3aa: CASRPVWRGADTQYF
CDR3nt: TGTGCCAGCAGACCGGTCTGGCGGGGGGCAGATACGCAGTATTTT

v_gene: TRBV4-1
abundance: few
j_gene: TRBJ2-7
d_gene: -
CDR3aa: CASSQGARGQLSAYEQYF
CDR3nt: TGCGCCAGCAGCCAAGGGGCCCGGGGGCAGCTATCCGCCTACGAGCAGTACTTC

v_gene: TRBV6-2/TRBV6-3
abundance: few
j_gene: TRBJ2-3
d_gene: TRBD2
CDR3aa: CASSYSTSDTDTQYF
CDR3nt: TGTGCCAGCAGTTACAGTACTAGCGACACAGATACGCAGTATTTT

v_gene: TRBV4-1
abundance: many
j_gene: TRBJ1-1
d_gene: -
CDR3aa: CASSHPLTGRRYTEAFF
CDR3nt: TGCGCCAGCAGCCACCCATTAACGGGGAGGCGTTACACTGAAGCTTTCTTT

v_gene: TRBV7-8
abundance: -
j_gene: TRBJ1-1
d_gene: -
CDR3aa: CASSLALGDTEAFF
CDR3nt: TGTGCCAGCAGCTTAGCGCTGGGGGACACTGAAGCTTTCTTT

v_gene: TRBV11-1
abundance: many
j_gene: TRBJ2-5
d_gene: TRBD2
CDR3aa: CASSGAASGRDGETQYF
CDR3nt: TGTGCCAGCAGCGGAGCCGCTAGCGGGAGGGACGGAGAGACCCAGTACTTC

v_gene: TRBV7-2
abundance: -
j_gene: TRBJ2-1
d_gene: TRBD2
CDR3aa: CASSISRGGWEQFF
CDR3nt: TGTGCCAGCAGCATATCTCGCGGGGGTTGGGAGCAGTTCTTC

v_gene: TRBV14
abundance: few
j_gene: TRBJ2-3
d_gene: -
CDR3aa: CASSQRGPDTQYF
CDR3nt: TGTGCCAGCAGCCAGCGGGGTCCAGATACGCAGTATTTT

v_gene: TRBV4-3
abundance: few
j_gene: TRBJ2-2
d_gene: TRBD1
CDR3aa: CASRPDRENGELFF
CDR3nt: TGCGCCAGCCGGCCGGACAGGGAGAACGGGGAGCTGTTTTTT

v_gene: TRBV5-1
abundance: many
j_gene: TRBJ1-5
d_gene: -
CDR3aa: CASSLVPGINQPQHF
CDR3nt: TGCGCCAGCAGCTTGGTTCCGGGGATCAATCAGCCCCAGCATTTT

v_gene: TRBV5-4
abundance: few
j_gene: TRBJ2-5
d_gene: -
CDR3aa: CASSLEGVTQETQYF
CDR3nt: TGTGCCAGCAGCTTGGAGGGAGTAACTCAAGAGACCCAGTACTTC

v_gene: TRBV19
abundance: -
j_gene: TRBJ2-3
d_gene: -
CDR3aa: CASTAQVASTDTQYF
CDR3nt: TGTGCCAGTACGGCACAGGTGGCTAGCACAGATACGCAGTATTTT

v_gene: TRBV7-3
abundance: many
j_gene: TRBJ2-3
d_gene: -
CDR3aa: CASSPGAGGTDTQYF
CDR3nt: TGTGCCAGCAGCCCAGGGGCGGGGGGCACAGATACGCAGTATTTT

v_gene: TRBV20-1
abundance: -
j_gene: TRBJ2-3
d_gene: TRBD2
CDR3aa: CSASSGSGGSTDTQYF
CDR3nt: TGCAGTGCTAGCTCCGGTAGCGGGGGGTCCACAGATACGCAGTATTTT

v_gene: TRBV2
abundance: few
j_gene: TRBJ1-2
d_gene: -
CDR3aa: CASSVVYGYTF
CDR3nt: TGTGCCAGCAGTGTCGTTTATGGCTACACCTTC

v_gene: TRBV6-5
abundance: -
j_gene: TRBJ2-7
d_gene: -
CDR3aa: CASSYSAGRTPYF
CDR3nt: TGTGCCAGCAGTTACTCGGCAGGGCGGACTCCCTACTTC

v_gene: TRBV19
abundance: few
j_gene: TRBJ1-5
d_gene: -
CDR3aa: CASSIGGSGPQHF
CDR3nt: TGTGCCAGTAGTATCGGGGGAAGTGGGCCCCAGCATTTT

v_gene: TRBV20-1
abundance: many
j_gene: TRBJ2-7
d_gene: TRBD1
CDR3aa: CSASTDLTGGWYEQYF
CDR3nt: TGCAGTGCTTCCACCGACTTGACAGGGGGTTGGTACGAGCAGTACTTC

v_gene: TRBV6-1
abundance: -
j_gene: TRBJ2-7
d_gene: -
CDR3aa: CASSEGVQYF
CDR3nt: TGTGCCAGCAGTGAGGGGGTGCAGTACTTC

v_gene: TRBV10-3
abundance: many
j_gene: TRBJ2-3
d_gene: -
CDR3aa: CAIRSDKEADTQYF
CDR3nt: TGTGCCATCAGAAGTGACAAGGAGGCAGATACGCAGTATTTT

v_gene: TRBV11-2
abundance: few
j_gene: TRBJ2-5
d_gene: TRBD2
CDR3aa: CASSSTNGAGGVEQETQYF
CDR3nt: TGTGCCAGCAGCTCGACTAACGGAGCGGGGGGGGTTGAACAAGAGACCCAGTACTTC

v_gene: TRBV15
abundance: many
j_gene: TRBJ1-2
d_gene: TRBD1
CDR3aa: CATSRGGTGAIGYTF
CDR3nt: TGTGCCACCAGCAGGGGAGGGACAGGGGCGATTGGCTACACCTTC

v_gene: TRBV2
abundance: many
j_gene: TRBJ2-5
d_gene: -
CDR3aa: CASSGQIQETQYF
CDR3nt: TGTGCCAGCAGTGGACAGATCCAAGAGACCCAGTACTTC

v_gene: TRBV12-3/TRBV12-4
abundance: many
j_gene: TRBJ1-1
d_gene: -
CDR3aa: CASSGENTEAFF
CDR3nt: TGTGCCAGCAGCGGGGAAAACACTGAAGCTTTCTTT

v_gene: TRBV15
abundance: many
j_gene: TRBJ1-5
d_gene: TRBD1
CDR3aa: CATSEQGARQPQHF
CDR3nt: TGTGCCACCAGTGAACAGGGGGCGCGACAGCCCCAGCATTTT

v_gene: TRBV6-1
abundance: once
j_gene: TRBJ2-2
d_gene: -
CDR3aa: CATGGPGLPSGELFF
CDR3nt: TGTGCCACAGGGGGGCCGGGACTGCCCTCCGGGGAGCTGTTTTTT

v_gene: TRBV20-1
abundance: few
j_gene: TRBJ1-6
d_gene: TRBD1
CDR3aa: CSAHRTGVYNSPLHF
CDR3nt: TGCAGTGCTCACCGGACAGGGGTATATAATTCACCCCTCCACTTT

v_gene: TRBV12-3/TRBV12-4
abundance: few
j_gene: TRBJ2-1
d_gene: -
CDR3aa: CASSYGGTEQFF
CDR3nt: TGTGCCAGCAGTTATGGGGGCACTGAGCAGTTCTTC

v_gene: TRBV28
abundance: -
j_gene: TRBJ2-1
d_gene: -
CDR3aa: CASRPRLEIDEQFF
CDR3nt: TGTGCCAGCAGGCCTAGACTGGAGATAGATGAGCAGTTCTTC

v_gene: TRBV9
abundance: -
j_gene: TRBJ2-6
d_gene: -
CDR3aa: CASSVDGSSGANVLTF
CDR3nt: TGTGCCAGCAGCGTAGATGGCAGCTCTGGGGCCAACGTCCTGACTTTC

v_gene: TRBV4-1
abundance: -
j_gene: TRBJ1-2
d_gene: -
CDR3aa: CASSPLTTGGYTF
CDR3nt: TGCGCCAGCAGCCCCCTTACAACGGGGGGCTACACCTTC

v_gene: TRBV6-6
abundance: few
j_gene: TRBJ2-1
d_gene: TRBD1
CDR3aa: CASSADRGPYNEQFF
CDR3nt: TGTGCCAGCAGCGCGGACAGGGGCCCCTACAATGAGCAGTTCTTC

v_gene: TRBV4-3
abundance: many
j_gene: TRBJ2-2
d_gene: -
CDR3aa: CASSQEWGLGILGELFF
CDR3nt: TGCGCCAGCAGCCAAGAGTGGGGACTCGGAATCCTTGGGGAGCTGTTTTTT

v_gene: TRBV20-1
abundance: -
j_gene: TRBJ2-1
d_gene: TRBD2
CDR3aa: CSSGLAGRNEQFF
CDR3nt: TGCAGTTCCGGACTAGCGGGGAGGAATGAGCAGTTCTTC

v_gene: TRBV6-6
abundance: -
j_gene: TRBJ2-4
d_gene: -
CDR3aa: CASSPGKNVQYF
CDR3nt: TGTGCCAGCAGTCCCGGGAAAAACGTTCAGTACTTC

v_gene: TRBV12-3/TRBV12-4
abundance: many
j_gene: TRBJ2-3
d_gene: TRBD1
CDR3aa: CASSFRQGFDTQYF
CDR3nt: TGTGCCAGCAGTTTCCGACAGGGTTTCGATACGCAGTATTTT

v_gene: TRBV6-4
abundance: -
j_gene: TRBJ2-3
d_gene: -
CDR3aa: CASSVGDGHTDTQYF
CDR3nt: TGTGCCAGCAGTGTGGGGGACGGGCACACAGATACGCAGTATTTT

v_gene: TRBV20-1
abundance: -
j_gene: TRBJ1-6
d_gene: -
CDR3aa: CSARDPSTGGNSPLHF
CDR3nt: TGCAGTGCTAGAGATCCATCTACGGGTGGCAATTCACCCCTCCACTTT

v_gene: TRBV5-1
abundance: -
j_gene: TRBJ2-3
d_gene: TRBD1
CDR3aa: CASSITDRADTQYF
CDR3nt: TGCGCCAGCAGCATTACAGACAGGGCAGATACGCAGTATTTT

v_gene: TRBV11-1
abundance: -
j_gene: TRBJ2-7
d_gene: -
CDR3aa: CASAMESAGEQYF
CDR3nt: TGTGCCAGCGCCATGGAGTCGGCCGGCGAGCAGTACTTC

v_gene: TRBV20-1
abundance: many
j_gene: TRBJ2-7
d_gene: TRBD1
CDR3aa: CSPGQGDEQYF
CDR3nt: TGCAGTCCGGGACAGGGCGACGAGCAGTACTTC